Following are 4 T cell receptor beta chains from one sample sequenced in a study of blood T cell repertoires in COVID-19. Sequencing was performed with immunoSEQ multiplex PCR; in TCRdb, only in-frame clones are kept and a portion is missing. The table has about half a million clones, roughly nine tenths seen once. Sequencing was carried out using peripheral blood. These receptors were taken from a man younger than 35 with COVID-19, enrolled during active disease.

This chain joins TRBV3-1 (or the pseudogene TRBV3-2) and TRBJ2-2, with D tentatively TRBD2 (6 bases). Germline-derived CDR1 and CDR2 are LGHDT and YNNKEL (reference sequence). V lost 3 bases and J lost 6, with 11 bases in between. This CDR3 has 14 residues. The CDR3 loop is CASSHETSPGELFF. The CDR3 DNA reads as TGTGCCAGCAGCCATGAGACTAGTCCCGGGGAGCTGTTTTTT.

V gene TRBV27 combines with J gene TRBJ2-1; tentative D call: TRBD2 (6 bases). Trimming removed 8 bases at V and 6 bases at J, with 20 bases between. The CDR3 extends over 15 amino acids. CDR1 and CDR2 from the germline V gene are MNHEY and SMNVEV (reference sequence). The CDR3 DNA reads as TGTGCCAGCGCGGTATTGAGTGGGACTCGCAATGAGCAGTTCTTC. It yields the protein CASAVLSGTRNEQFF.

Notes on this clone: Within the sample, other DNA sequences also encode this same CDR3. This rearrangement joins TRBV4-1 to TRBJ2-2; the match to TRBD1 covers 8 bases. CDR3 size: 14 residues. V trimming: 5 bases; J trimming: 2 bases; junction bases outside the gene matches: 1. CDR1 and CDR2 from the germline V gene are MGHRA and YSYEKL. The CDR3 sequence: CASSDRGNTGELFF. The CDR3 region has the DNA TGCGCCAGCAGCGACAGGGGCAACACCGGGGAGCTGTTTTTT.

The chain couples TRBV5-1 to TRBJ2-2; 7 bases match TRBD1. CDR1 SGHRS and CDR2 YFSETQ come from the germline V gene. CDR3 length: 15 amino acids. J was trimmed by 7 bases and V by 3 bases; bases with no gene match: 9. CDR3: CASSSRQGSGGELFF. Here the CDR3 DNA reads TGCGCCAGCAGCTCCCGACAGGGATCGGGCGGGGAGCTGTTTTTT.